This entry concerns a single T cell receptor beta chain. The antigen is unknown. TCRdb analysed the reads with MiXCR anew, one entry per CDR3 protein. In the table there are about 150,000 distinct CDR3 sequences, roughly a sixth of which are singletons. These data originate in a study of T cell repertoires in cytomegalovirus infection. Study-level results: Clonotypes of TCR beta that were HLA-C-restricted and CMV-specific dominated the ex vivo response.

The sequencing sample was made of CD8+ T cells from PBMCs. This receptor was identified in a human donor in good health (CMV status not recorded). Some clones in this sample may be carry-over from other donors' samples.

DNA for the CDR3: TGTGCCAGCAGTTATACCCCCACCGGGGAGCTGTTTTTT. Its protein is CASSYTPTGELFF. The genes are TRBV6-2 or TRBV6-3 and TRBJ2-2; the D is unclear. This CDR3 is built from 13 residues. CDR1 and CDR2 (germline): MNHEY, SVGEGT. V lost 3 bases, J lost 4 bases, and 6 bases lay in between.